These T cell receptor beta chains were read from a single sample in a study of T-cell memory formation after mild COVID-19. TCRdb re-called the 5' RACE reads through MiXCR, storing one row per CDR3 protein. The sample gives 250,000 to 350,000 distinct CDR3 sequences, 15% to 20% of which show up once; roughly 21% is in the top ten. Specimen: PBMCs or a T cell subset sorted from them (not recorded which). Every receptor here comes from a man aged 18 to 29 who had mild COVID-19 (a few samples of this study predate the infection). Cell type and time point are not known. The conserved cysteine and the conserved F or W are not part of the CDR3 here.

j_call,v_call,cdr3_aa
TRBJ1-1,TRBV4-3,ASSQVLGGSRTEAF
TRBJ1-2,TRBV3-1,ASSQGGAGTYGYT
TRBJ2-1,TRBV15,ATSRDTPSANEQF
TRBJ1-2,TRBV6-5,ASSNKGYYGYT
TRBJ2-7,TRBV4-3,ASSQEQWREQY
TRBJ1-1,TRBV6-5,ASREGDRGHTEAF
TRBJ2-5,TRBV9,ASSVGGAYETQY
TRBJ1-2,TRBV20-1,SATSGTGSGYT
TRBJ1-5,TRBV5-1,ASSLDGLGNQPQH
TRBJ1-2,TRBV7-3,ASSLQGSSRYGYT
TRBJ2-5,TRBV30,ASRLAGGKETQY
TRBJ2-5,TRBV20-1,SARDPGTVVVETQY
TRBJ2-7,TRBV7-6,ASRGTGVDEQY
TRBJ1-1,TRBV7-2,ASSTYRGNTEAF
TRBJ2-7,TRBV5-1,ASSATGPYEQY
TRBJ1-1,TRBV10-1,ASSGQFTEAF
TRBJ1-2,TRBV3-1,ASSPLETNYGYT